This T cell receptor beta chain stems from a study of beta chain features in type 1 diabetes (dated by TCRdb to the late 2010s). Background for the entire study: Mean age, gender distribution, total cell number and subset yield did not differ between patients and healthy donors. A total of about 100,000,000 sorted cells were examined across all samples, and RNA yield correlated strongly with the number of cells per subset. In the study, recently diagnosed type 1 diabetes patients and matched healthy donors were compared on the TCRB repertoires of their sorted circulating CD4+ T cell subsets. Regulatory and stem cell-like memory subsets were obtained from only 8 patients and about 8 healthy donors, while naive and central memory subsets were obtained from all 28 donors.

Concerning this clone itself: What this receptor recognizes is not known. Base quality data are lacking; no much larger clone is found one base away.

All of the isolated RNA was reverse transcribed with the High Capacity cDNA Reverse Transcription Kit, so expressed TCRB transcripts were sequenced. Naive, central memory and regulatory T cell samples underwent deep immunoSEQ sequencing, averaging roughly 3.4 million total reads per sample. Sorted cells were lysed in RLT buffer and RNA was extracted with DNase-treated RNeasy Micro or Mini kits, depending on cell number. Each cell subset was processed separately to prevent cross-contamination, with patient and healthy donor samples processed together. The immunoSEQ multiplex PCR was used to amplify TCRB sequences from cDNA, generating 87-bp fragments that spanned the CDR3 region. Amplicons were sequenced on the Illumina HiSeq platform. The authors' analysis ran thus. Synthetic template baselines were used to correct PCR bias computationally, reads within Hamming distance 2 were collapsed together, and singletons that could not be merged were discarded. Reads were aligned against IMGT to assign V, D and J genes, CDR3 length and insertions or deletions at six rearrangement sites. Within each subset, clonotype counts were normalized to sorted cell number, after which true diversity and Gini coefficients were computed with the tcR R package. The overlap coefficient, calculated on TCRB nucleotide sequences, was used to quantify repertoire sharing. As a proxy for the pre-selection repertoire, out-of-frame TCRB sequences from naive cells were analyzed. Held by TCRdb, this immuneACCESS table contains in-frame sequences only and omits some clones. Under half of the omission traces to an unresolved V gene where checked; the cause of the rest is unknown. That table gives V, J and clone size, and the DNA gave D and trimming. The sample table contains about 250,000 clones; only one count was recorded for about 11% of them. Roughly 0.017% of the sample is in the top ten clones.

Trimming removed 0 bases from V and 6 bases from J, leaving 10 bases between the germline ends. Including the terminal cysteine and phenylalanine, the CDR3 comprises 14 residues. The retained sequence is limited to the CDR3, 42 bases, with the frame set at the first base. For CDR1 and CDR2, the germline V gene lists MNHEY and SVGAGI. On the study overall, not on this receptor specifically: A moderate but significant shortening of TCRB CDR3 length was observed in type 1 diabetes patients in all four CD4+ subsets. Because cDNA rather than genomic DNA was sequenced, highly expressing activated cells could have been over-represented, although no difference in activation and CD3 levels was found between groups. PCR may preferentially amplify shorter templates, but because patient and control samples were amplified and corrected together, any resulting skew would affect both groups equally. Naive, central memory and regulatory TCRB repertoires appeared more similar among patients than among healthy donors. Patients with type 1 diabetes made fewer insertions and deleted more nucleotides at VDJ recombination sites, implying thymic rearrangement abnormalities. Because small numbers of individuals were included in the HLA sub-analyses, any influence of HLA type on TCRB rearrangement was left unresolved.

Each donor gave one peripheral blood draw, averaging approximately 120 mL, which was collected into heparinised tubes. A BD FACSAria II and a panel including CD45RO, CCR7, CD25, CD127, CD95 and CD27 were used to sort naive, central memory, regulatory and stem cell-like memory CD4+ T cells. All sorted populations exceeded 98% purity. PBMCs were separated immediately by Lymphoprep density gradient centrifugation and were stained directly, without being cultured. So that batch effects would be minimized, each experiment stained and sorted samples in pairs, pairing one healthy donor with one patient. The sequenced sample consisted of naive CD4+ T cells from blood. The cell subset or site label on this specimen signifies: true naive CD4+ T cells. The chain employs TRBV6-5 and TRBJ2-3, with the D gene not confidently named. This TCR was recovered from a man younger than 45 with type 1 diabetes. The CDR3 is CASSYSLNGDTQYF. The nucleotide sequence is TGTGCCAGCAGTTACTCGTTGAACGGGGATACGCAGTATTTT.